Listed below are T cell receptor beta chains from one sample, sequenced in a study of shared clonotypes between healthy human individuals. Assay used: immunoSEQ multiplex PCR; TCRdb lists only in-frame clones, some missing. The repertoire holds about 1.5 million clones, with 95% to 99% as singletons. Sequencing was carried out using naive CD4+ T cells sorted from blood. The receptor source for this set is a man aged 25 to 40 in good health. Both conserved end residues are part of each CDR3. A D gene is named only where the DNA matches it firmly. Part of the rows lack a size; the others show once, few, many or a class for expanded clones.

DNA: TGTGCCAGCAGTGGGGTACTGGGGGAGCAGTACTTC; CDR3: CASSGVLGEQYF; J: TRBJ2-7; V: TRBV2; D: .; size: .
DNA: TGTGCCAGCTCATACCGGGACCCCAGGACGGATGGCTACACCTTC; CDR3: CASSYRDPRTDGYTF; J: TRBJ1-2; V: TRBV18; D: .; size: .
DNA: TGTGCCAGCAGTTTATCTCGAGACACTGAAGCTTTCTTT; CDR3: CASSLSRDTEAFF; J: TRBJ1-1; V: TRBV28; D: .; size: .
DNA: TGTGCCAGCTCACCGCGGAACTCAGGGGTTGAAGCTTTCTTT; CDR3: CASSPRNSGVEAFF; J: TRBJ1-1; V: TRBV18; D: .; size: .
DNA: TGTGCCAGCAGCGTAGATCTCGTCACTGAAGCTTTCTTT; CDR3: CASSVDLVTEAFF; J: TRBJ1-1; V: TRBV9; D: .; size: .
DNA: TGCGCCAGCAGCCCTAGCACCGGGGAGCTGTTTTTT; CDR3: CASSPSTGELFF; J: TRBJ2-2; V: TRBV4-1; D: .; size: .
DNA: TGTGCCAGTAGTATACTAGCGGGAGTAGATACGCAGTATTTT; CDR3: CASSILAGVDTQYF; J: TRBJ2-3; V: TRBV19; D: TRBD2; size: .
DNA: TGTGCCAGCAGCGGGCCCCATAGCCCCAATGAGCAGTTCTTC; CDR3: CASSGPHSPNEQFF; J: TRBJ2-1; V: TRBV5-4; D: .; size: .
DNA: TGTGCCTGGAGCGGGATGAGAGGGGAGACCCAGTACTTC; CDR3: CAWSGMRGETQYF; J: TRBJ2-5; V: TRBV30; D: .; size: .
DNA: TGTGCCAGTAGTATCGGCGGGAGGGAATACAATGAGCAGTTCTTC; CDR3: CASSIGGREYNEQFF; J: TRBJ2-1; V: TRBV19; D: TRBD2; size: .
DNA: TGTGCCAGCAGTTTAGAGGGTAGGAGGCCCCAGCATTTT; CDR3: CASSLEGRRPQHF; J: TRBJ1-5; V: TRBV28; D: .; size: .
DNA: TGTGCCACCAGCAAGACAGGGGGCGACGAGACCCAGTACTTC; CDR3: CATSKTGGDETQYF; J: TRBJ2-5; V: TRBV15; D: TRBD1; size: .
DNA: TGTGCCACCAGCAGGGGGATCGGCGCGGACTATGGCTACACCTTC; CDR3: CATSRGIGADYGYTF; J: TRBJ1-2; V: TRBV15; D: .; size: .
DNA: TGCGCCAGCAACCGACAGGGGCTGGAGACCCAGTACTTC; CDR3: CASNRQGLETQYF; J: TRBJ2-5; V: TRBV5-1; D: TRBD1; size: .
DNA: TGTGCCAGCAGGCATTGGGACAGGGGGCCCGGGGAGCTGTTTTTT; CDR3: CASRHWDRGPGELFF; J: TRBJ2-2; V: TRBV6-5; D: TRBD1; size: .
DNA: TGCGCCAGCAGCGATGGGACGGCTACTAGCACAGATACGCAGTATTTT; CDR3: CASSDGTATSTDTQYF; J: TRBJ2-3; V: TRBV5-1; D: .; size: .
DNA: TGTGCCAGCAGTCCCCAGGGGTGGGGACACTCGACCTCTAGCACAGATACGCAGTATTTT; CDR3: CASSPQGWGHSTSSTDTQYF; J: TRBJ2-3; V: TRBV28; D: .; size: .
DNA: TGTGCCAGCACCGCACCGGCCCGGAATGAGCAGTTCTTC; CDR3: CASTAPARNEQFF; J: TRBJ2-1; V: TRBV6-5; D: .; size: .
DNA: TGCGCCAGCAGCTACGAACCTGGGGAGACCCAGTACTTC; CDR3: CASSYEPGETQYF; J: TRBJ2-5; V: TRBV5-1; D: .; size: few
DNA: TGTGCCAGCGGATTACAGGGGCTGAACACTGAAGCTTTCTTT; CDR3: CASGLQGLNTEAFF; J: TRBJ1-1; V: TRBV28; D: TRBD1; size: .
DNA: TGTGCCAGCAGCGTATTGCCTAGCGGGAGGGTAACAGATACGCAGTATTTT; CDR3: CASSVLPSGRVTDTQYF; J: TRBJ2-3; V: TRBV9; D: TRBD2; size: .
DNA: TGCAGCGCCCGAGTTTATTTTAATGAAAAACTGTTTTTT; CDR3: CSARVYFNEKLFF; J: TRBJ1-4; V: TRBV29-1; D: .; size: .
DNA: TGTGCCTGGAGCACCGGGTCTCGATACAATGAGCAGTTCTTC; CDR3: CAWSTGSRYNEQFF; J: TRBJ2-1; V: TRBV30; D: .; size: once
DNA: TGTGCCAGCAGCGGCGGTTACGAGCAGTACTTC; CDR3: CASSGGYEQYF; J: TRBJ2-7; V: TRBV14; D: .; size: .
DNA: TGTGCCATCAGTGAGTCGACAGGGCGGAACGAGCAGTACTTC; CDR3: CAISESTGRNEQYF; J: TRBJ2-7; V: TRBV10-3; D: TRBD1; size: .
DNA: TGTGCCAGCAGTTTTGACAGACAGACCATGAACACTGAAGCTTTCTTT; CDR3: CASSFDRQTMNTEAFF; J: TRBJ1-1; V: TRBV6-5; D: .; size: once
DNA: TGTGCCAGCAGCTTTGGTCGACTAGCGGGAGGGGGGGATGAGCAGTTCTTC; CDR3: CASSFGRLAGGGDEQFF; J: TRBJ2-1; V: TRBV7-9; D: TRBD2; size: .
DNA: TGTGCCAGCAGCTCGAACAGTCGGTATACGCAGTATTTT; CDR3: CASSSNSRYTQYF; J: TRBJ2-3; V: TRBV7-6; D: .; size: .
DNA: TGTGCCAGCTCCCCTAACACCCTGCGGTACTACGAGCAGTACTTC; CDR3: CASSPNTLRYYEQYF; J: TRBJ2-7; V: TRBV18; D: .; size: .
DNA: TGTGCCAGCAGCCTCCCGACTTTGACTCACAATGAGCAGTTCTTC; CDR3: CASSLPTLTHNEQFF; J: TRBJ2-1; V: TRBV7-9; D: .; size: once
DNA: TGCAGCGTTGAAGGTCCCGCCTACGAGCAGTACTTC; CDR3: CSVEGPAYEQYF; J: TRBJ2-7; V: TRBV29-1; D: .; size: .
DNA: TGTGCCAGCAGCTTGGCCGGTCGAGAGTTCTCTGGAAACACCATATATTTT; CDR3: CASSLAGREFSGNTIYF; J: TRBJ1-3; V: TRBV5-5; D: .; size: .
DNA: TGCGCCAGCAGCTTGGGAGCAGACCATTGGCAGTACTTC; CDR3: CASSLGADHWQYF; J: TRBJ2-7; V: TRBV5-1; D: .; size: .
DNA: TGCAGCGTTGAAAGGGGCTCGGTCTCTGGAAACACCATATATTTT; CDR3: CSVERGSVSGNTIYF; J: TRBJ1-3; V: TRBV29-1; D: .; size: .
DNA: TGTGCCAGCTCACCAACAGAACTCTACGAGCAGTACTTC; CDR3: CASSPTELYEQYF; J: TRBJ2-7; V: TRBV18; D: .; size: .
DNA: TGCGCCAGCAGCCAAGAACCCCCGGGAACTCTCTCCTACGAGCAGTACTTC; CDR3: CASSQEPPGTLSYEQYF; J: TRBJ2-7; V: TRBV4-1; D: .; size: .
DNA: TGTGCCAGCAGACCTGACAGAGCCCGAACCTACGAGCAGTACTTC; CDR3: CASRPDRARTYEQYF; J: TRBJ2-7; V: TRBV6-1; D: .; size: once
DNA: TGTGCCAGTAGTCCCGGGGTTGTCACCTACAATGAGCAGTTCTTC; CDR3: CASSPGVVTYNEQFF; J: TRBJ2-1; V: TRBV19; D: .; size: .
DNA: TGTGCCAGCAGTCGTAACTACGAGCAGTACTTC; CDR3: CASSRNYEQYF; J: TRBJ2-7; V: TRBV6-5; D: .; size: .
DNA: TGTGCCAGCAGCTTAACGAGTTCCACCGGGGAGCTGTTTTTT; CDR3: CASSLTSSTGELFF; J: TRBJ2-2; V: TRBV7-3; D: .; size: .
DNA: TGTGCCAGCAGCCATAACTCTGGGGCCAACGTCCTGACTTTC; CDR3: CASSHNSGANVLTF; J: TRBJ2-6; V: TRBV11-3; D: .; size: .
DNA: TGCGCCAGCAGCCAAGATCTGGACTCCAATGAGCAGTTCTTC; CDR3: CASSQDLDSNEQFF; J: TRBJ2-1; V: TRBV4-1; D: .; size: .
DNA: TGTGCCAGCAAAAGGACAGGCTTCACTGAAGCTTTCTTT; CDR3: CASKRTGFTEAFF; J: TRBJ1-1; V: TRBV6-5; D: TRBD1; size: .
DNA: TGTGCCAGCACCTCGCCTAGCGGGAGTTCCGATGAGCAGTTCTTC; CDR3: CASTSPSGSSDEQFF; J: TRBJ2-1; V: TRBV28; D: TRBD2; size: .
DNA: TGTGCCAGCAGCCAAGATCTTGCCGGGACCGGGAAGACCCAGTACTTC; CDR3: CASSQDLAGTGKTQYF; J: TRBJ2-5; V: TRBV14; D: .; size: .
DNA: TGTGCCAGCAGCTCGTATACGACAGATACGCAGTATTTT; CDR3: CASSSYTTDTQYF; J: TRBJ2-3; V: TRBV5-4; D: .; size: .
DNA: TGTGCCAGCTCACCGCGACAGGGAAGCACCTACGAGCAGTACTTC; CDR3: CASSPRQGSTYEQYF; J: TRBJ2-7; V: TRBV18; D: TRBD1; size: once
DNA: TGTGCCAGCAGCTTCTCCGGGGAAGAGACCCAGTACTTC; CDR3: CASSFSGEETQYF; J: TRBJ2-5; V: TRBV5-4; D: .; size: .
DNA: TGTGCCAGCTCACCACCAGGGCAGCGGAAAGAGACCCAGTACTTC; CDR3: CASSPPGQRKETQYF; J: TRBJ2-5; V: TRBV18; D: .; size: .
DNA: TGTGCCAGCAGAACTTCGACTAGCGGTTACACGAACACCGGGGAGCTGTTTTTT; CDR3: CASRTSTSGYTNTGELFF; J: TRBJ2-2; V: TRBV28; D: TRBD2; size: .
DNA: TGTGCCAGCAGCATTAGATCGGGCGGGGAGACCCAGTACTTC; CDR3: CASSIRSGGETQYF; J: TRBJ2-5; V: TRBV7-2; D: .; size: .
DNA: TGTGCCAGCAGTCTTGGGGCGGGGGCCGCCAGGGGTCAGCCCCAGCATTTT; CDR3: CASSLGAGAARGQPQHF; J: TRBJ1-5; V: TRBV5-8; D: .; size: .
DNA: TGTGCCAGCAGCGTGACTCTTAATGAGCAGTTCTTC; CDR3: CASSVTLNEQFF; J: TRBJ2-1; V: TRBV9; D: .; size: .
DNA: TGTGCCAGCTCATCACTAGCGGGGACGAACACCGGGGAGCTGTTTTTT; CDR3: CASSSLAGTNTGELFF; J: TRBJ2-2; V: TRBV18; D: TRBD2; size: .
DNA: TGCAGCGTTGGTGGGCTAGCGGGCCTGGACGAGCAGTACTTC; CDR3: CSVGGLAGLDEQYF; J: TRBJ2-7; V: TRBV29-1; D: TRBD2; size: .
DNA: TGCGCCAGCAGCAGGGGGGCTAGCACAGATACGCAGTATTTT; CDR3: CASSRGASTDTQYF; J: TRBJ2-3; V: TRBV10-1; D: .; size: .
DNA: TGCGCCAGCAGCTTACAGGGGATCCGGGAAAAACTGTTTTTT; CDR3: CASSLQGIREKLFF; J: TRBJ1-4; V: TRBV5-1; D: TRBD1; size: .
DNA: TGCGCCAGCAGCTCAGAGCCCGGATCCTACAATGAGCAGTTCTTC; CDR3: CASSSEPGSYNEQFF; J: TRBJ2-1; V: TRBV4-3; D: .; size: .
DNA: TGTGCCAGCAGAAAAGGGAACAATCAGCCCCAGCATTTT; CDR3: CASRKGNNQPQHF; J: TRBJ1-5; V: TRBV2; D: .; size: .
DNA: TGTGCCAGCAGCTCCGTAGCGGGAGTAGGGCAAGAGACCCAGTACTTC; CDR3: CASSSVAGVGQETQYF; J: TRBJ2-5; V: TRBV7-9; D: TRBD2; size: .